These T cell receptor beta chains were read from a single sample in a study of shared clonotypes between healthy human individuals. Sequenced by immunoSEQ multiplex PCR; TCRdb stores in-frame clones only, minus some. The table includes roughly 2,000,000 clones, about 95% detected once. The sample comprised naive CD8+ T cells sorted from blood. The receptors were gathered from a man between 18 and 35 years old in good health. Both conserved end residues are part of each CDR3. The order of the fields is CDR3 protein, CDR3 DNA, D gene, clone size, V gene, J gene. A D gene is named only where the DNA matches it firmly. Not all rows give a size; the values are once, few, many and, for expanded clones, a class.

CASSPDSRNQPQHF	TGTGCCAGCAGTCCCGACAGTCGCAATCAGCCCCAGCATTTT	NA	NA	TRBV27	TRBJ1-5
CASSHRTADKLQPQHF	TGCGCCAGCAGCCATAGGACAGCAGATAAACTACAGCCCCAGCATTTT	NA	NA	TRBV4-1	TRBJ1-5
CASSLVRQGTPEAFF	TGTGCCAGCAGCTTAGTTCGTCAGGGAACCCCTGAAGCTTTCTTT	NA	once	TRBV13	TRBJ1-1
CASSDKTGGWNEQYF	TGTGCCAGCAGTGATAAGACAGGGGGTTGGAACGAGCAGTACTTC	TRBD1	NA	TRBV6-1	TRBJ2-7
CASSRDNTQPQHF	TGTGCCAGCAGCAGGGACAATACTCAGCCCCAGCATTTT	NA	once	TRBV7-8	TRBJ1-5
CASSIPRDNEKLFF	TGTGCCAGTAGTATCCCCAGGGACAATGAAAAACTGTTTTTT	NA	few	TRBV19	TRBJ1-4
CASSRTGTSVNEQYF	TGCGCCAGCAGCCGAACCGGGACTAGCGTCAACGAGCAGTACTTC	TRBD2	NA	TRBV4-1	TRBJ2-7
CASSLGAGAFTGELFF	TGTGCCAGCAGTTTAGGAGCGGGAGCTTTCACCGGGGAGCTGTTTTTT	TRBD2	NA	TRBV27	TRBJ2-2
CASSDTGTKQFF	TGTGCCAGCAGTGACACCGGGACTAAGCAGTTCTTC	TRBD2	NA	TRBV6-4	TRBJ2-1
CASSLASGSIWETQYF	TGTGCCAGCAGCTTAGCTTCGGGGAGTATATGGGAGACCCAGTACTTC	NA	NA	TRBV7-9	TRBJ2-5
CARTASSYNEQFF	TGTGCGCGGACCGCTAGCTCCTACAATGAGCAGTTCTTC	NA	NA	TRBV2	TRBJ2-1
CASSPQGLVNEQFF	TGTGCCAGCTCACCACAAGGACTAGTTAACGAGCAGTTCTTC	TRBD2	NA	TRBV18	TRBJ2-1
CASSQAGTDTQYF	TGCGCCAGCAGCCAAGCTGGGACAGATACGCAGTATTTT	NA	NA	TRBV4-3	TRBJ2-3
CASSQGTVYEQYF	TGCGCCAGCAGCCAAGGGACAGTCTACGAGCAGTACTTC	NA	NA	TRBV4-3	TRBJ2-7
CASSLERGTDTQYF	TGTGCCAGCAGCTTGGAGCGGGGCACAGATACGCAGTATTTT	NA	NA	TRBV5-4	TRBJ2-3
CASRRDRVASYEQYF	TGCGCCAGCAGACGTGACAGGGTGGCTTCATACGAGCAGTACTTC	TRBD1	NA	TRBV23-1	TRBJ2-7
CASSGSSYEQYF	TGTGCCAGCAGCGGGAGCTCCTACGAGCAGTACTTC	NA	once	TRBV5-6	TRBJ2-7
CAREPGEDYGYTF	TGTGCCAGGGAACCAGGGGAAGACTATGGCTACACCTTC	NA	NA	TRBV5-8	TRBJ1-2
CASSYGVSGYEQYF	TGTGCCAGCAGTTACGGAGTTAGCGGTTACGAGCAGTACTTC	NA	NA	TRBV6-5	TRBJ2-7
CASSLSERREQFF	TGTGCCAGCAGCTTATCAGAGCGTCGGGAGCAGTTCTTC	NA	NA	TRBV7-9	TRBJ2-1
CAWSVYGYGYTF	TGTGCCTGGAGTGTATACGGTTATGGCTACACCTTC	NA	NA	TRBV30	TRBJ1-2
CASSVGGGSSDTQYF	TGTGCCAGCAGCGTCGGGGGCGGGAGCTCAGATACGCAGTATTTT	NA	NA	TRBV9	TRBJ2-3
CASSPLLQGEETQYF	TGCGCCAGCAGTCCCTTACTACAGGGGGAAGAGACCCAGTACTTC	TRBD1	NA	TRBV4-1	TRBJ2-5
CASSQGRGPYEQYF	TGCGCCAGCAGCCAGGGGAGGGGACCCTACGAGCAGTACTTC	TRBD2	NA	TRBV4-1	TRBJ2-7
CASSLTSASGGKQETQYF	TGTGCCAGCAGCTTAACTTCTGCTAGCGGGGGAAAACAAGAGACCCAGTACTTC	TRBD2	NA	TRBV7-3	TRBJ2-5
CASSEQATNEKLFF	TGTGCCAGCAGCGAACAGGCAACTAATGAAAAACTGTTTTTT	NA	NA	TRBV9	TRBJ1-4
CASSPEGQGDLYYTF	TGTGCCAGCAGCCCCGAGGGCCAGGGGGATTTGTACTACACCTTC	TRBD1	NA	TRBV5-6	TRBJ1-2
CASSQESLAGRRNEQFF	TGCGCCAGCAGCCAAGAATCCCTAGCGGGACGTCGCAATGAGCAGTTCTTC	TRBD2	NA	TRBV4-3	TRBJ2-1
CASNSPQWDREINTQYF	TGTGCCAGCAACTCACCTCAGTGGGACAGGGAGATTAATACGCAGTATTTT	TRBD1	NA	TRBV7-9	TRBJ2-3
CASSSNPWDTEAFF	TGTGCCAGCAGTTCCAACCCCTGGGACACTGAAGCTTTCTTT	NA	NA	TRBV6-5	TRBJ1-1
CASSLEGLAGPPDTQYF	TGCGCCAGCAGCTTGGAGGGACTAGCGGGGCCCCCAGATACGCAGTATTTT	TRBD2	NA	TRBV5-1	TRBJ2-3
CASSERGGQPEQYF	TGTGCCAGCAGTGAAAGAGGGGGACAACCCGAGCAGTACTTC	NA	NA	TRBV2	TRBJ2-7
CASSDGREWADTQYF	TGTGCCAGCAGTGACGGCAGGGAGTGGGCAGATACGCAGTATTTT	NA	NA	TRBV2	TRBJ2-3
CASSLAVLAGGQFF	TGTGCCAGCAGCTTAGCGGTCCTAGCGGGAGGTCAGTTCTTC	TRBD2	once	TRBV7-9	TRBJ2-1
CAIRTGSDNEQFF	TGTGCCATTCGTACGGGATCGGACAATGAGCAGTTCTTC	NA	NA	TRBV10-3	TRBJ2-1
CASSQRGGTEAFF	TGCGCCAGCAGCCAAAGAGGGGGCACTGAAGCTTTCTTT	NA	once	TRBV4-1	TRBJ1-1
CASSHDRRSSNEQFF	TGCGCCAGCAGCCATGACAGGCGGTCGAGTAATGAGCAGTTCTTC	NA	once	TRBV5-1	TRBJ2-1
CASSYSAGAEKLFF	TGTGCCAGCAGTTACTCTGCAGGCGCAGAAAAACTGTTTTTT	NA	NA	TRBV6-5	TRBJ1-4
CASKGGLAKNIQYF	TGTGCCAGCAAAGGGGGCCTAGCCAAAAACATTCAGTACTTC	TRBD1	NA	TRBV6-1	TRBJ2-4
CATSDRGDGYTF	TGTGCCACCTCGGACAGGGGCGATGGCTACACCTTC	TRBD1	NA	TRBV27	TRBJ1-2
CASSQVPGLAGDHTGELFF	TGCGCCAGCAGCCAAGTCCCGGGACTAGCGGGAGATCACACCGGGGAGCTGTTTTTT	TRBD2	NA	TRBV4-3	TRBJ2-2
CASSFLGREQYF	TGTGCCAGCAGCTTCCTGGGGAGGGAGCAGTACTTC	NA	NA	TRBV7-8	TRBJ2-7
CAISESEGIEQYF	TGTGCCATCAGTGAGTCTGAGGGGATCGAGCAGTACTTC	NA	NA	TRBV10-3	TRBJ2-7
CAWSVLVTFQETQYF	TGTGCCTGGAGTGTACTAGTAACGTTCCAAGAGACCCAGTACTTC	NA	NA	TRBV30	TRBJ2-5
CASSSGTGVSIQPQHF	TGTGCCAGCAGCTCAGGAACGGGAGTTAGTATTCAGCCCCAGCATTTT	NA	NA	TRBV7-8	TRBJ1-5
CASSPDRDVGIQYF	TGTGCCAGCAGTCCAGACAGGGACGTTGGCATTCAGTACTTC	TRBD1	NA	TRBV28	TRBJ2-4
CASSTRVDNSPLHF	TGTGCCAGCAGCACCAGGGTTGATAATTCACCCCTCCACTTT	NA	NA	TRBV9	TRBJ1-6
CAWSGVPTGEDYGYTF	TGTGCCTGGAGTGGGGTCCCGACAGGGGAAGACTATGGCTACACCTTC	TRBD1	NA	TRBV30	TRBJ1-2
CASTGNNYGYTF	TGTGCCAGCACCGGAAATAACTATGGCTACACCTTC	NA	NA	TRBV28	TRBJ1-2
CASSYSEGAQEQYF	TGTGCCAGCAGTTACTCGGAGGGGGCGCAGGAGCAGTACTTC	NA	NA	TRBV6-6	TRBJ2-7
CASSYERRSTDTQYF	TGTGCCAGCAGTTACGAGCGGAGAAGCACAGATACGCAGTATTTT	NA	NA	TRBV6-5	TRBJ2-3
CASSEGPVALEAAKNIQYF	TGTGCCAGCAGTGAGGGGCCAGTCGCTCTGGAAGCAGCCAAAAACATTCAGTACTTC	NA	NA	TRBV6-1	TRBJ2-4
CASSLGTRDDEQYF	TGTGCCAGCAGTTTAGGGACTAGGGATGACGAGCAGTACTTC	TRBD2	NA	TRBV27	TRBJ2-7